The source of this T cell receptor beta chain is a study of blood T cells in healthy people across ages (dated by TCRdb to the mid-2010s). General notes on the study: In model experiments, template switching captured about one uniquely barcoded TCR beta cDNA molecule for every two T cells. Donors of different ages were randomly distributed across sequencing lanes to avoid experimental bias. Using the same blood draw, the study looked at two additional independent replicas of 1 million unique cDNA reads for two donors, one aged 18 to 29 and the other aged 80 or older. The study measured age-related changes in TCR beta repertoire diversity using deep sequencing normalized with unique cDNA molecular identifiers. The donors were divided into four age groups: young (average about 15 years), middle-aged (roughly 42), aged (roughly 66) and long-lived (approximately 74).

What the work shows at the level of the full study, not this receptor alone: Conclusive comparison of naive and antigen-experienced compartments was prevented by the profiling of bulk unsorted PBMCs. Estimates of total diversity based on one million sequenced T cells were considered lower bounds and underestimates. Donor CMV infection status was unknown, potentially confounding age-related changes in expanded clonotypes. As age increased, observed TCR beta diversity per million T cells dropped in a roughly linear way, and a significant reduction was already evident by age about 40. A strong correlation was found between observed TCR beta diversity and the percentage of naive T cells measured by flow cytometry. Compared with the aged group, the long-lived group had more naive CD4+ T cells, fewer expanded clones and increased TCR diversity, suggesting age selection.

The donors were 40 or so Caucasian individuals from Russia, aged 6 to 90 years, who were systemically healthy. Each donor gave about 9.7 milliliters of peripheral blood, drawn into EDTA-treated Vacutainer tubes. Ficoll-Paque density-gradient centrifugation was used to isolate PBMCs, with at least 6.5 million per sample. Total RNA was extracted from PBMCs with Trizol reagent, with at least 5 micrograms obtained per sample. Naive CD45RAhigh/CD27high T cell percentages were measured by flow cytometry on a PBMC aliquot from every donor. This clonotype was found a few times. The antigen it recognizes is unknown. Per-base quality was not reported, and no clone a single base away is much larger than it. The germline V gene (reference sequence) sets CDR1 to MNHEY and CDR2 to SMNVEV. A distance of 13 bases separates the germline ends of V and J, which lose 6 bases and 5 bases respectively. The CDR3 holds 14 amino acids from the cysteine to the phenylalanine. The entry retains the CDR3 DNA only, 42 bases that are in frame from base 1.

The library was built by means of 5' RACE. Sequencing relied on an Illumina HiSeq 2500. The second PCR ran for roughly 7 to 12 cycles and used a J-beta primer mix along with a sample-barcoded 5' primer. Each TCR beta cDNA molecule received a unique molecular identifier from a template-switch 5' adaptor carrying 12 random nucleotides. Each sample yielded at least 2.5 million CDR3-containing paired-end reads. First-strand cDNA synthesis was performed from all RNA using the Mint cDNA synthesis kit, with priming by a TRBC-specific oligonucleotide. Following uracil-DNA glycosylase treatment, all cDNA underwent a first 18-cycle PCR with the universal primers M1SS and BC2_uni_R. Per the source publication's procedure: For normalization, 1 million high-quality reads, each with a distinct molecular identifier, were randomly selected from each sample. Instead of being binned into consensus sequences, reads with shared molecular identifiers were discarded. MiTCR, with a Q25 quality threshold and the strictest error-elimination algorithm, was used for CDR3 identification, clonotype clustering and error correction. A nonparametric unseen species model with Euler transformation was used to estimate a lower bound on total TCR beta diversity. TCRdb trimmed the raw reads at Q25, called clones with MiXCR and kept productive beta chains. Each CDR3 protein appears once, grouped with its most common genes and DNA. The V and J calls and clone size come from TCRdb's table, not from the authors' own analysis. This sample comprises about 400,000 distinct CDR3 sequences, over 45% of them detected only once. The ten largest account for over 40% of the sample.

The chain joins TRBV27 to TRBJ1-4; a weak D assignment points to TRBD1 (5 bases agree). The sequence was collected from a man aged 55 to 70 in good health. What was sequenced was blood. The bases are TGTGCCAGCAGCCCATGGGGGTTAAATGAAAAACTGTTTTTT. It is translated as CASSPWGLNEKLFF.